This TCR beta chain was identified during a study of blood T cell repertoires in COVID-19. Study-wide context: T cells, B-cell-depleted T cells, or PBMCs supplied cDNA or gDNA.

V was pared by 2 bases and J by 9 bases, with 11 bases between. The CDR3 length is 14 residues. Germline V gives CDR1 SGHVS, CDR2 FQNEAQ. This clone came up a few times. Per the authors' pipeline: Estimation of nucleated cell counts was performed using reference gene primer amplification. The assay was immunoSEQ multiplex PCR, and TCRdb's table has in-frame clones only and misses some. V and J calls plus clone size are reproduced from that table; the DNA served to infer D and trimming. The data show 250,000 to 300,000 clones, 86% seen once. This clonotype originated in a woman in her twenties or thirties with COVID-19, enrolled during active disease. The material sequenced was peripheral blood. The genes are TRBV7-8 and TRBJ1-6, with D possibly TRBD1 on 5 matching bases. CDR3 DNA: TGTGCCAGCAGCTTACAGTCCGGGGGTTCACCCCTCCACTTT. Amino acids: CASSLQSGGSPLHF.